This T cell receptor (beta chain) was sequenced during a study of beta chain features in type 1 diabetes. The authors reverse transcribed all of the isolated RNA, so sequencing captured expressed TCRB transcripts. Generated by immunoSEQ multiplex PCR, the TCRdb table keeps only in-frame clones and is missing some. This table holds 250,000 to 300,000 clones, 8% found once. Germline V lookup: CDR1 SGDLS, CDR2 YYNGEE. Deletions cut 0 bases from V and 6 bases from J, with 16 bases between. CDR3 length equals 15 residues. Sorting gave populations that all exceeded 98% purity. The sample consisted of central memory CD4+ T cells from blood. The chain carries TRBV9 and TRBJ2-7; D is undetermined. The sequence was obtained from a woman between 18 and 30 years old in good health. The CDR3 is CASSVVPSSLAEQYF. CDR3 sequence (DNA): TGTGCCAGCAGCGTAGTTCCCAGTAGTTTGGCCGAGCAGTACTTC.